These 27 T cell receptor beta chains were all obtained from the same sample, sequenced in a study of T cell changes during pregnancy in multiple sclerosis (dated by TCRdb to the late 2010s). To prepare the library, the immunoSEQ multiplex PCR assay was applied. TCRdb mirrors the immuneACCESS table, restricted to in-frame sequences. Some clones are absent from its copies; in checked studies, under half trace to an unresolved V gene, and the reason for the others is unknown. Counted in this sample were tens of thousands of clones; roughly 89% of them appeared once. About 2.2% of the sample rests with the top ten. The sample here was peripheral blood, taken in the third trimester of pregnancy. Every receptor here comes from a female donor in good health, enrolled as a control in a pregnancy study.

This clone was observed a handful of times. The chain links TRBV2 to TRBJ1-1, with 8 nucleotides matching TRBD1. V lost 9 bases and J lost 1; bases outside the gene matches: 4. Germline V gene data show CDR1 as SNHLY and CDR2 as FYNNEI. The CDR3 is 13 amino acids. In DNA, the CDR3 is TGTGCCAGGGGGGGACAGGCGAACACTGAAGCTTTCTTT. It encodes CARGGQANTEAFF.

The V gene is TRBV21-1, the J gene TRBJ1-5. TRBV21-1 is labeled a pseudogene. The CDR3 runs to 12 residues. The CDR3 region is CASAGSNQPQHF. The CDR3 region has the DNA TGTGCCAGTGCCGGTTCAAATCAGCCCCAGCATTTT.

The rearrangement uses TRBV6-1 and TRBJ1-2, with unresolved D. Germline CDR1 MNHNS, CDR2 SASEGT. V was trimmed by 3 bases and J by 5 bases, leaving 13 bases between them. There are 14 residues in the CDR3. This chain's CDR3 is CASSDGTAGYGYTF. The CDR3 region has the DNA TGTGCCAGCAGTGATGGCACAGCAGGATATGGCTACACCTTC.

The V and J genes are TRBV5-6 and TRBJ2-7; TRBD1 aligns across 7 bases. Germline assignment: CDR1 SGHDT and CDR2 YYEEEE. This CDR3 contains 13 residues. V dropped 4 bases and J dropped 2; count of bases not matched to a gene: 3. In nucleotides, the CDR3 is TGTGCCAGCAGCCACGGGACAGCCTACGAGCAGTACTTC. Translated: CASSHGTAYEQYF.

This chain links TRBV29-1 with TRBJ1-1; D possibly corresponds to TRBD1 (6 bases). Germline V gene lookup returns CDR1 SQVTM and CDR2 ANQGSEA. The V end was cut by 2 bases, the J end by 12 bases, with 19 bases between. This CDR3 comprises 13 residues. The CDR3: CSVERQGGTATFF. CDR3 in DNA: TGCAGCGTTGAACGGCAAGGGGGAACCGCGACTTTCTTT. Complete variable domain (other parts from reference TRBV29-1 and TRBJ1-1): SAVISQKPSRDICQRGTSLTIQCQVDSQVTMMFWYRQQPGQSLTLIATANQGSEATYESGFVIDKFPISRPNLTFSTLTVSNMSPEDSSIYLCSVERQGGTATFFGQGTRLTVV.

The V gene is TRBV5-1, the J gene TRBJ1-1; D possibly corresponds to TRBD1 (6 bases). This CDR3 region has 15 residues. Germline CDR1 reads SGHRS; CDR2 reads YFSETQ. Trimming stripped 4 bases from V and 5 bases from J, with 18 bases between. The CDR3 sequence: CASSVLPGEFTEAFF. CDR3 bases: TGCGCCAGCAGCGTCCTTCCAGGGGAGTTTACTGAAGCTTTCTTT.

V and J are TRBV28 and TRBJ2-1, with 12 bases aligning to TRBD1. The CDR3 consists of 16 residues. From germline, CDR1 is MDHEN and CDR2 SYDVKM. V trimming: 5 bases; J trimming: 6 bases; junction bases outside the gene matches: 8. The CDR3 sequence is CASSTQGQGAGNEQFF. The CDR3 nucleotides are TGTGCCAGCAGTACCCAGGGACAGGGGGCCGGCAATGAGCAGTTCTTC. The variable domain in full, completed from reference TRBV28 and TRBJ2-1, reads DVKVTQSSRYLVKRTGEKVFLECVQDMDHENMFWYRQDPGLGLRLIYFSYDVKMKEKGDIPEGYSVSREKKERFSLILESASTNQTSMYLCASSTQGQGAGNEQFFGPGTRLTVL.

This sequence joins TRBV4-1 and TRBJ2-7; a possible D gene is TRBD2 (5 bases). V shed 0 bases and J shed 0 bases, with 9 bases lying between them. CDR3 size: 15 residues. Germline values: CDR1 MGHRA, CDR2 YSYEKL. The CDR3 here is CASSQEAGSSYEQYF. The CDR3 nucleotides read TGCGCCAGCAGCCAAGAGGCGGGCAGCTCCTACGAGCAGTACTTC.

This clone was seen just once. The rearrangement links TRBV7-8 to TRBJ1-1, with D possibly being TRBD1 (6 bases). Trimming shortened V by 1 base and J by 6 bases, and 12 bases separated the two germline ends. The CDR3 covers 14 residues. Per germline, CDR1 SGHVS and CDR2 FQNEAQ. The CDR3 bases are TGTGCCAGCAGCTTAGTGTTCAGGGGCGCTGAAGCTTTCTTT. It codes for CASSLVFRGAEAFF.

V is TRBV29-1 and J is TRBJ2-2, with 10 bases matching TRBD1. The CDR3 loop spans 14 amino acids. Germline assignment: CDR1 SQVTM and CDR2 ANQGSEA. With 7 bases clipped from V and 1 base from J, the junction kept 3 bases outside the gene matches. CDR3 residues: CSGGQGRNTGELFF. The CDR3 DNA follows: TGCAGCGGGGGACAGGGGCGGAACACCGGGGAGCTGTTTTTT.

The V and J genes are TRBV6-1 and TRBJ2-5; tentatively, D is TRBD1 (5 bases). V dropped 8 bases and J dropped 0 bases, with 13 bases sitting between them. Germline V CDR1 and CDR2: MNHNS, SASEGT. There are 14 residues in the CDR3. CDR3 DNA: TGTGCCAGCCGTTTGACAGAGTACCAAGAGACCCAGTACTTC. Translation gives CASRLTEYQETQYF.

This chain uses TRBV7-9 with TRBJ2-3; D not certain. V lost 2 bases and J 4 bases, leaving 10 bases between the germline ends. In germline, CDR1 is SEHNR, CDR2 FQNEAQ (reference sequence). The CDR3 has 14 residues. Here the CDR3 DNA reads TGTGCCAGCAGCTTAACCCAAAGCGCAGATACGCAGTATTTT. Protein: CASSLTQSADTQYF.

This clone was detected only once. The chain uses TRBV6-1 and TRBJ2-3; maybe TRBD1 (5 bases). Trimming took 2 bases from V and 2 from J, leaving 8 bases between them. Germline values: CDR1 MNHNS, CDR2 SASEGT. The CDR3 extends over 14 amino acids. The DNA of the CDR3 is TGTGCCAGCAGTGAAAGGGGATACACAGATACGCAGTATTTT. Protein sequence: CASSERGYTDTQYF.

The sample holds a few counts of this clone. This sequence joins TRBV4-2 and TRBJ2-7; 10 bases match TRBD2. Germline CDR1 reads LGHNA; CDR2 reads YNFKEQ. The V and J ends lost 0 bases and 7 bases, in that order; junction bases with no gene match: 6. The CDR3 has 15 amino acids. The CDR3 loop is CASSQDSSGGAEQYF. In DNA, the CDR3 is TGTGCCAGCAGCCAAGATTCAAGCGGGGGGGCAGAGCAGTACTTC.

The V gene is TRBV7-2, the J gene TRBJ1-5; weak D call: TRBD1 (6 bases). The germline CDR1 and CDR2 sequences are SGHTA and FQGNSA. The CDR3 consists of 15 residues. Trimming took 3 bases from V and 3 from J, leaving 12 bases between them. This chain's CDR3 is CASSFWAGDNQPQHF. The CDR3 coding sequence is TGTGCCAGCAGCTTTTGGGCAGGGGACAATCAGCCCCAGCATTTT.

The chain uses TRBV28 and TRBJ2-5; a possible D gene is TRBD1 (6 bases). Germline V gives CDR1 MDHEN, CDR2 SYDVKM. V lost 10 bases and J lost 2, with 14 bases in between. This CDR3 comprises 13 residues. The CDR3 here is CAISPGQQETQYF. CDR3 in DNA: TGTGCCATCTCCCCCGGACAGCAAGAGACCCAGTACTTC.

The chain couples TRBV7-2 to TRBJ1-1; no clear D gene. CDR1 and CDR2 (germline): SGHTA, FQGNSA. With 2 bases removed from V and 7 bases from J, the gap between germline ends came to 11 bases. This CDR3 is built from 13 residues. The CDR3 spells CASSLYTDYEAFF. As DNA, the CDR3 is TGTGCCAGCAGCTTATATACCGACTATGAAGCTTTCTTT.

In this sample, this clone turned up once. V gene TRBV7-6 combines with J gene TRBJ1-2; D remains unclear. The CDR3 has 13 amino acids. Trimming cost V 5 bases and J 3 bases, with 10 bases left between them. Germline V gene data show CDR1 as SGHVS and CDR2 as FNYEAQ. CDR3 loop: CASSPLRHYGYTF. The DNA for the CDR3 is TGTGCCAGCAGCCCCCTTCGTCACTATGGCTACACCTTC.

V and J are TRBV4-2 and TRBJ2-2; 9 nucleotides match TRBD2. Germline V gene data show CDR1 as LGHNA and CDR2 as YNFKEQ. This CDR3 has 17 amino acids. The V gene end was trimmed by 0 bases and the J gene end by 5 bases; junction bases not matched to a gene: 7. The CDR3 reads CASSQEISGSGTGELFF. CDR3 nucleotide sequence: TGTGCCAGCAGCCAAGAGATTAGCGGGAGTGGGACCGGGGAGCTGTTTTTT.

J is TRBJ2-7 and V is TRBV6-5, with D unclear. The CDR3 length is 14 residues. In germline, CDR1 is MNHEY, CDR2 SVGAGI. Trimming removed 3 bases at V and 1 base at J, with 10 bases between. The CDR3 spells CASSYFYNSYEQYF. The DNA of the CDR3 is TGTGCCAGCAGTTATTTTTACAATTCCTACGAGCAGTACTTC.

This sequence joins TRBV18 and TRBJ2-7; TRBD2 is a possible D gene (5 bases). The CDR3 length is 15 residues. Trimming cost V 2 bases and J 3 bases, with 14 bases left between them. CDR1 KGHSH and CDR2 LQKENI come from the germline V gene. CDR3 coding DNA: TGTGCCAGCTCACCAGGGTCGGCGGGTTTCTACGAGCAGTACTTC. Translated: CASSPGSAGFYEQYF.

This clone appeared a single time. This chain links TRBV30 with TRBJ1-4, with 7 bases aligning to TRBD1. CDR1 is GTSNPN, CDR2 SVGIG, per germline (reference sequence). The CDR3 is made up of 13 amino acids. CDR3 loop: CAFQQGFEEKLFF. The CDR3 DNA follows: TGTGCGTTTCAACAGGGGTTCGAGGAAAAACTGTTTTTT.

For the CDR3, the DNA is TGTGCCAGCTCACAATTACTATCCGGGGGGGGTTGGACTGAAGCTTTCTTT. This sequence encodes CASSQLLSGGGWTEAFF. This chain uses TRBV18 with TRBJ1-1, with D maybe TRBD1 (5 bases). Germline loops: CDR1 KGHSH, CDR2 LQKENI. The V and J ends lost 4 bases and 5 bases respectively, with 23 bases between them. The length of the CDR3 is 17 residues.

This chain connects TRBV19 to TRBJ1-5; D is undetermined. The germline V and J ends were trimmed by 8 bases and 4 bases, with 12 bases remaining between them. Germline V CDR1 and CDR2: LNHDA, SQIVND (reference sequence). The CDR3 covers 13 residues. This chain's CDR3 is CASEGTGNQPQHF. The CDR3 DNA follows: TGTGCCAGTGAAGGAACGGGAAATCAGCCCCAGCATTTT.

The chain carries TRBV14 and TRBJ2-7, with 8 bases that match TRBD2. Germline assignment: CDR1 SGHDN and CDR2 FVKESK. This CDR3 has 17 amino acids. Trimming cost V 8 bases and J 4 bases; bases outside gene matches: 19. The CDR3 is CASSDGIRAGGWYEQYF. The DNA of the CDR3 is TGTGCCAGCTCAGATGGGATTAGGGCGGGGGGCTGGTACGAGCAGTACTTC. The variable domain in full, completed from reference TRBV14 and TRBJ2-7, reads EAGVTQFPSHSVIEKGQTVTLRCDPISGHDNLYWYRRVMGKEIKFLLHFVKESKQDESGMPNNRFLAERTGGTYSTLKVQPAELEDSGVYFCASSDGIRAGGWYEQYFGPGTRLTVT.

CDR3 residues: CASSSPGEFETQYF. CDR3 bases: TGTGCCAGCAGTTCCCCTGGGGAGTTTGAGACCCAGTACTTC. This chain connects TRBV7-8 to TRBJ2-5; D possibly corresponds to TRBD2 (5 bases). There are 14 residues in the CDR3. Germline V gene data show CDR1 as SGHVS and CDR2 as FQNEAQ. V was shortened by 6 bases and J by 5 bases, with 16 bases between the two germline ends.

CDR3 sequence reads: CASSGYTEQYF. The CDR3 bases are TGTGCCAGCAGTGGCTATACCGAGCAGTACTTC. J is TRBJ2-7 and V is TRBV2; D is uncertain. V lost 4 bases to trimming and J lost 6 bases, with 7 bases between them. The CDR3 covers 11 residues. Germline values: CDR1 SNHLY, CDR2 FYNNEI. The variable domain in full, with the rest retrieved from reference TRBV2 and TRBJ2-7, is EPEVTQTPSHQVTQMGQEVILRCVPISNHLYFYWYRQILGQKVEFLVSFYNNEISEKSEIFDDQFSVERPDGSNFTLKIRSTKLEDSAMYFCASSGYTEQYFGPGTRLTVT.